This T cell receptor (beta chain) was identified in a study of regulatory dendritic cells for organ transplantation. Notes on the study in general: The most alloreactive TCR clonotypes were found in resting memory CD8+ cells.

V shed 5 bases, J shed 6 bases, and the junction held 10 bases outside the gene matches. This CDR3 is built from 16 residues. Germline V gives CDR1 SGHTA, CDR2 FQGNSA. The assay was immunoSEQ multiplex PCR, and TCRdb's table has in-frame clones only and misses some. The table shows some 35,000 clones, with about 89% occurring only once. In its sample, this clone was seen once. The antigen remains unidentified. The rearrangement joins TRBV7-2 to TRBJ2-1; 10 bases align to TRBD2. The sample taken for sequencing was naive CD4+ T cells from blood. Sample subset: CD45RA+ naive T cells. This TCR was recovered from a human donor in good health. The CDR3 loop is CASSGQPGLASNEQFF. DNA for the CDR3: TGTGCCAGCAGCGGGCAACCGGGACTAGCGTCCAATGAGCAGTTCTTC. Full variable domain (remainder filled in from reference TRBV7-2 and TRBJ2-1): GAGVSQSPSNKVTEKGKDVELRCDPISGHTALYWYRQSLGQGLEFLIYFQGNSAPDKSGLPSDRFSAERTGGSVSTLTIQRTQQEDSAVYLCASSGQPGLASNEQFFGPGTRLTVL.